This entry lists 21 T cell receptor beta chains sequenced from one sample in a study of T cell clonotyping in hematopoietic cell transplantation. Indicated time point: recipient sample about 28 days before transplant, after cytoreduction. Produced via immunoSEQ multiplex PCR; TCRdb's table is partial and in-frame only. The table records fewer than 100,000 clones, 90% to 97% of them present only once. Sequences were derived from peripheral blood mononuclear cells, sampled before stem cell transplant. These receptors all stem from a woman aged 50 to 60 with acute myeloid leukemia. Some clones in this sample may be carry-over from other donors' samples.

The V gene is TRBV11-3, the J gene TRBJ2-1, with D unresolved. The ends were cut back, 5 bases at V and 8 bases at J, with 10 bases in the middle. This CDR3 spans 12 amino acids. Germline V lookup: CDR1 SGHNT, CDR2 YENEEA. The CDR3 sequence is CASSPLGDEQFF. DNA for the CDR3: TGTGCCAGCAGCCCACTTGGGGATGAGCAGTTCTTC.

This clone was observed a single time. V is TRBV30 and J is TRBJ1-1; a possible D gene is TRBD1 (5 bases). This CDR3 has 11 amino acids. Germline CDR1 GTSNPN, CDR2 SVGIG (reference sequence). V lost 4 bases and J 5 bases, leaving 8 bases between the germline ends. The DNA for the CDR3 is TGTGCCTGGATCCGGGGGACTGAAGCTTTCTTT. Translated, it gives CAWIRGTEAFF. Drawing the rest from reference TRBV30 and TRBJ1-1, the complete variable domain is SQTIHQWPATLVQPVGSPLSLECTVEGTSNPNLYWYRQAAGRGLQLLFYSVGIGQISSEVPQNLSASRPQDRQFILSSKKLLLSDSGFYLCAWIRGTEAFFGQGTRLTVV.

The chain employs TRBV14 and TRBJ2-1; 10 bases match TRBD1. This CDR3 region has 20 residues. The germline CDR1 and CDR2 sequences are SGHDN and FVKESK. Unmatched junction bases numbered 13, after V lost 0 bases and J lost 2 bases. The CDR3 DNA reads TGTGCCAGCAGCCAAGATCTGTCAGGTTACGGGACAGGGGCCTACAATGAGCAGTTCTTC. Amino acids: CASSQDLSGYGTGAYNEQFF.

The rearrangement uses TRBV27 and TRBJ1-6; 8 bases match TRBD1. The CDR3 extends over 14 amino acids. V was pared by 5 bases and J by 10 bases, with 7 bases of the junction left unmatched. The germline V gene has CDR1 MNHEY and CDR2 SMNVEV (reference sequence). The CDR3 region is CASSPGQERSPLHF. CDR3 nucleotide sequence: TGTGCCAGCAGTCCGGGACAGGAGAGGTCACCCCTCCACTTT.

The rearrangement links TRBV27 to TRBJ1-2; tentative D call: TRBD1 (6 bases). V was cut by 5 bases and J by 4 bases, with 23 bases left in between. Germline CDR1 and CDR2: MNHEY and SMNVEV (reference sequence). CDR3 length equals 17 residues. CDR3 sequence reads: CASSPRSAGGLSYGYTF. The CDR3 DNA sequence: TGTGCCAGCAGTCCCCGGAGTGCGGGGGGCTTAAGCTATGGCTACACCTTC.

V is TRBV6-5 and J is TRBJ2-7; D is perhaps TRBD1 (6 bases). The CDR3 sequence is 14 residues long. CDR1 MNHEY and CDR2 SVGAGI come from the germline V gene. With 5 bases removed from V and 3 bases from J, the gap between germline ends came to 14 bases. The chain's CDR3 is CASSEQGYLYEQYF. In DNA, the CDR3 is TGTGCCAGCAGTGAACAGGGTTACCTCTACGAGCAGTACTTC.

Here the CDR3 reads CAISDGQPNTEAFF. CDR3 bases: TGTGCCATCAGTGATGGACAGCCGAACACTGAAGCTTTCTTT. V gene TRBV10-3 combines with J gene TRBJ1-1; perhaps TRBD1 as D (6 bases). Germline CDR1 and CDR2: ENHRY and SYGVKD. The V gene lost 3 bases and the J gene lost 1 base, with 9 bases spanning the gap. CDR3 length: 14 residues.

The V call is TRBV4-1, the J call TRBJ1-5; D perhaps matches TRBD1 (5 bases). This CDR3 contains 15 residues. Trimming removed 4 bases from V and 6 bases from J, with 16 bases in between. Per the germline V gene, CDR1 is MGHRA and CDR2 is YSYEKL. The CDR3, as DNA: TGCGCCAGCAGCCGGACAACTCAGGGAGGTCAGCCCCAGCATTTT. Translation: CASSRTTQGGQPQHF.

The V call is TRBV6-6, the J call TRBJ1-1, with D unclear. The CDR3 sequence is 12 residues long. The V gene's germline CDR1 is MNHNY and CDR2 SVGAGI (reference sequence). Trimming took off 8 bases at V and 4 bases at J, with 11 bases between the two ends. CDR3 amino acids: CASLTWATEAFF. DNA for the CDR3: TGTGCCAGCCTGACTTGGGCCACTGAAGCTTTCTTT.

The J gene is TRBJ1-2, the V gene TRBV6-5; 9 bases line up with TRBD1. There are 12 residues in the CDR3. V lost 6 bases and J lost 8; bases outside the gene matches: 4. Germline V gene sequence: CDR1 MNHEY, CDR2 SVGAGI. CDR3 sequence: CASSRTGDGYTF. DNA for the CDR3: TGTGCCAGCAGCCGGACAGGGGACGGCTACACCTTC.

The V and J genes are TRBV5-1 and TRBJ2-1, with 11 positions matching TRBD2. Germline CDR1 SGHRS, CDR2 YFSETQ. This CDR3 spans 13 amino acids. With V trimmed by 7 bases and J by 8 bases, 5 bases remained unmatched. The CDR3 loop reads CASGTSGGDEQFF. In DNA, the CDR3 is TGCGCCAGCGGTACTAGCGGGGGTGATGAGCAGTTCTTC. The variable domain in full, completed from reference TRBV5-1 and TRBJ2-1, reads KAGVTQTPRYLIKTRGQQVTLSCSPISGHRSVSWYQQTPGQGLQFLFEYFSETQRNKGNFPGRFSGRQFSNSRSEMNVSTLELGDSALYLCASGTSGGDEQFFGPGTRLTVL.

The chain joins TRBV28 to TRBJ2-7; 7 bases map to TRBD2. Per germline, CDR1 MDHEN and CDR2 SYDVKM. The V segment lost 6 bases and the J segment 3 bases; nucleotides outside the gene matches: 5. CDR3 length: 13 residues. The CDR3 sequence: CASRGGSDYEQYF. DNA of the CDR3: TGTGCCAGCAGGGGCGGGAGCGACTACGAGCAGTACTTC.

The chain couples TRBV19 to TRBJ2-1; D gene uncertain. The V end lost 0 bases, the J end lost 14 bases, and 14 bases lay between the germline ends. CDR1 is LNHDA and CDR2 is SQIVND in the germline V gene (reference sequence). This CDR3 region has 13 residues. CDR3 nucleotide sequence: TGTGCCAGTAGTATAGATAGCTCCCTACCGAAGTTCTTC. Translation: CASSIDSSLPKFF. Together with reference TRBV19 and TRBJ2-1, the CDR3 gives the full variable domain: DGGITQSPKYLFRKEGQNVTLSCEQNLNHDAMYWYRQDPGQGLRLIYYSQIVNDFQKGDIAEGYSVSREKKESFPLTVTSAQKNPTAFYLCASSIDSSLPKFFGPGTRLTVL.

The chain recombines TRBV6-6 with TRBJ2-7; D possibly corresponds to TRBD2 (5 bases). The CDR3 sequence is 14 residues long. The V gene lost 3 bases and the J gene lost 5 bases, with 14 bases spanning the gap. CDR1 MNHNY and CDR2 SVGAGI come from the germline V gene (reference sequence). CDR3 in DNA: TGTGCCAGCAGTTATGGGCTCTATAGCGACGAGCAGTACTTC. Protein product: CASSYGLYSDEQYF.

The gene calls are TRBV2 and TRBJ1-1; 9 nucleotides match TRBD1. V lost 6 bases to trimming and J lost 0 bases; unmatched junction nucleotides: 5. The CDR3 consists of 15 residues. Germline CDR1 and CDR2: SNHLY and FYNNEI. The CDR3 loop is CASSGTGIMNTEAFF. The CDR3 bases are TGTGCCAGCAGCGGGACAGGGATCATGAACACTGAAGCTTTCTTT.

This chain connects TRBV4-2 to TRBJ2-3; 11 bases map to TRBD2. Germline CDR1 reads LGHNA; CDR2 reads YNFKEQ. With 4 bases clipped from V and 0 bases from J, the junction kept 6 bases outside the gene matches. The CDR3 spans 17 residues. CDR3 sequence: CASSRGLADSSTDTQYF. The CDR3 DNA is TGTGCCAGCAGCCGGGGACTAGCGGATTCTAGCACAGATACGCAGTATTTT.

V usage is TRBV29-1 and J usage is TRBJ1-2; the match to TRBD1 covers 9 bases. Germline V gene lookup returns CDR1 SQVTM and CDR2 ANQGSEA. CDR3 length: 18 amino acids. The V and J ends lost 2 bases and 8 bases, in that order; junction bases with no gene match: 21. CDR3 sequence: CSVESTGGESSSHWGYTF. The CDR3 nucleotides read TGCAGCGTTGAAAGTACAGGGGGCGAAAGCTCTTCGCACTGGGGCTACACCTTC.

The gene calls are TRBV7-2 and TRBJ2-5; the match to TRBD2 covers 8 bases. Germline assignment: CDR1 SGHTA and CDR2 FQGNSA. With V trimmed by 5 bases and J by 6 bases, 8 bases remained unmatched. The length of the CDR3 is 14 residues. The CDR3 nucleotides are TGTGCCAGCAGCCCCGGACTAGCCCCGCAGACCCAGTACTTC. This translates into CASSPGLAPQTQYF. Full variable domain (rest looked up from reference TRBV7-2 and TRBJ2-5): GAGVSQSPSNKVTEKGKDVELRCDPISGHTALYWYRQSLGQGLEFLIYFQGNSAPDKSGLPSDRFSAERTGGSVSTLTIQRTQQEDSAVYLCASSPGLAPQTQYFGPGTRLLVL.

This rearrangement joins TRBV11-2 to TRBJ2-7; D gene unclear. CDR3 length: 16 amino acids. V lost 0 bases to trimming and J lost 3 bases, with 15 bases between them. Germline V gives CDR1 SGHAT, CDR2 FQNNGV. The CDR3 DNA reads as TGTGCCAGCAGCTTAGATCTGCCCAGATTGAGCTACGAGCAGTACTTC. Protein sequence: CASSLDLPRLSYEQYF.

The chain is built from TRBV19 and TRBJ2-1; no definite D call. The length of the CDR3 is 15 residues. Germline values: CDR1 LNHDA, CDR2 SQIVND (reference sequence). Trimming removed 5 bases at V and 5 bases at J, with 16 bases between. The CDR3 coding sequence is TGTGCCAGTAGTCATCAGGTTTTTGGTGACAATGAGCAGTTCTTC. This codes for CASSHQVFGDNEQFF.

The rearrangement links TRBV6-5 to TRBJ2-3; TRBD2 might be the D (7 bases). Trimming pared 8 bases from V and 4 bases from J, leaving 19 bases between. Looked up from germline, CDR1 is MNHEY and CDR2 is SVGAGI. CDR3 length: 15 residues. In DNA, the CDR3 is TGTGCCAGCGAGGGGAGGGGGAGGGGGGCAGATACGCAGTATTTT. Translated, it gives CASEGRGRGADTQYF.